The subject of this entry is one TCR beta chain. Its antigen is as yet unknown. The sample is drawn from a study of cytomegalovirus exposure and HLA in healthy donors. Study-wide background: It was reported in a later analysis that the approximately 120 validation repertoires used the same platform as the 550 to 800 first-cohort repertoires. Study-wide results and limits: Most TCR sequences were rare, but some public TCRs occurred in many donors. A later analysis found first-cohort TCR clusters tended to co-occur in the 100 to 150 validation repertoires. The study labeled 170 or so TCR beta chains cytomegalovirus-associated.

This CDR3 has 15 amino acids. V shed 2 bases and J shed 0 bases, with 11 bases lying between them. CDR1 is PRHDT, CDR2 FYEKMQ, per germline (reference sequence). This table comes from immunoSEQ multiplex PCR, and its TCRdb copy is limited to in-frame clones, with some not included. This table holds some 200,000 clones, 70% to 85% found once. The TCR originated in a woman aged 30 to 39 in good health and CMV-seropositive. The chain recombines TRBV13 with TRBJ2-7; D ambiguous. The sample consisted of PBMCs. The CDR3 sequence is CASSLFAESSYEQYF. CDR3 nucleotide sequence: TGTGCCAGCAGCTTATTTGCGGAGAGCTCCTACGAGCAGTACTTC.